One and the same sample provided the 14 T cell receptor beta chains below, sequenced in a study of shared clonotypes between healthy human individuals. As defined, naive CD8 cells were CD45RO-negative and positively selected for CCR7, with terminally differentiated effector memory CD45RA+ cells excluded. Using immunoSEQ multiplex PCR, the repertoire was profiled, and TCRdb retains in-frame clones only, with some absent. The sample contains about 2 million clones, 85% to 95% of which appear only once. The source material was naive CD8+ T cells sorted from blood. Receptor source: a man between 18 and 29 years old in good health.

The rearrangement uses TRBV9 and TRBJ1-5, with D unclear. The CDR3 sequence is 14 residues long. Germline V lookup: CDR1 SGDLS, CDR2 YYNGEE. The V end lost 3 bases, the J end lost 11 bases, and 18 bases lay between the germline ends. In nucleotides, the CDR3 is TGTGCCAGCAGCGGGCAGCCATTTGATGAGGCCCAGCATTTT. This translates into CASSGQPFDEAQHF.

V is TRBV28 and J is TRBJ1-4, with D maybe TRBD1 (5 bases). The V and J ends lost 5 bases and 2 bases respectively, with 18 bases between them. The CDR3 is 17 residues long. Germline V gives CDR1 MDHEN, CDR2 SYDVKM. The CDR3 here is CASSPLGGEGTNEKLFF. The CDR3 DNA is TGTGCCAGCAGTCCCCTTGGGGGGGAGGGGACTAATGAAAAACTGTTTTTT.

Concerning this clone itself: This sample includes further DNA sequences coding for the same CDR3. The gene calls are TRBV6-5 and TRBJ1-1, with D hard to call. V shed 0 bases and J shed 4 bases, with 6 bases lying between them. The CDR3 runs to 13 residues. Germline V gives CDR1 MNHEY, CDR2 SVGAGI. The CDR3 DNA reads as TGTGCCAGCAGTTACTCGGAGGCCACTGAAGCTTTCTTT. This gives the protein CASSYSEATEAFF.

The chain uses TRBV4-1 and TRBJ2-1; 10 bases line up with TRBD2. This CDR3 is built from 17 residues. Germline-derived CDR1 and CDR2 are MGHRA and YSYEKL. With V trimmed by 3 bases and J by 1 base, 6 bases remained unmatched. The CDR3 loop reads CASSQDSGGLSYNEQFF. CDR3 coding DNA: TGCGCCAGCAGCCAGGATAGCGGGGGGTTATCCTACAATGAGCAGTTCTTC.

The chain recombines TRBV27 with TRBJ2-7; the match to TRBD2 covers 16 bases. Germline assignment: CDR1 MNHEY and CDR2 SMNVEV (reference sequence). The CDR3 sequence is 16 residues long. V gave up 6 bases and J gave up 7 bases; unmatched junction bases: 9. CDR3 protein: CASSQLGTSGRDEQYF. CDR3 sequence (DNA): TGTGCCAGCAGCCAGCTGGGGACTAGCGGGAGGGATGAGCAGTACTTC.

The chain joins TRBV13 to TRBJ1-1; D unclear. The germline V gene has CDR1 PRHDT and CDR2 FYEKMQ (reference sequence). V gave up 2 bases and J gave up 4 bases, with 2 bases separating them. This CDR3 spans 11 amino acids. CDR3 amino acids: CASSLPTEAFF. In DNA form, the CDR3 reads TGTGCCAGCAGCTTACCCACTGAAGCTTTCTTT. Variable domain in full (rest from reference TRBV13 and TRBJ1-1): AAGVIQSPRHLIKEKRETATLKCYPIPRHDTVYWYQQGPGQDPQFLISFYEKMQSDKGSIPDRFSAQQFSDYHSELNMSSLELGDSALYFCASSLPTEAFFGQGTRLTVV.

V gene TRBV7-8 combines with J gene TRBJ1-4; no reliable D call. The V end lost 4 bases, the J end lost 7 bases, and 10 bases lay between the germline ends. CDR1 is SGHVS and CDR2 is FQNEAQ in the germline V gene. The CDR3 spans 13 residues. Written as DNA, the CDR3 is TGTGCCAGCAGCTCCGGGCTCGGTGAAAAACTGTTTTTT. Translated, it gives CASSSGLGEKLFF.

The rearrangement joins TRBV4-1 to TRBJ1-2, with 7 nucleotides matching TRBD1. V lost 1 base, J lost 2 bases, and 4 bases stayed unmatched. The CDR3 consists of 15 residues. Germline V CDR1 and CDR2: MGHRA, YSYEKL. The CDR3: CASSQVLQGNYGYTF. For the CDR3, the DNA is TGCGCCAGCAGCCAAGTGTTACAGGGGAACTATGGCTACACCTTC.

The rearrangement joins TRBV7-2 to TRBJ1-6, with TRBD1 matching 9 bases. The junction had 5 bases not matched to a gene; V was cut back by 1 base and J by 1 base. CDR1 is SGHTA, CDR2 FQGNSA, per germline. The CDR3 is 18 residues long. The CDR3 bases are TGTGCCAGCAGCTTAGGTCGGGGACAGGGATCCTATAATTCACCCCTCCACTTT. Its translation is CASSLGRGQGSYNSPLHF.

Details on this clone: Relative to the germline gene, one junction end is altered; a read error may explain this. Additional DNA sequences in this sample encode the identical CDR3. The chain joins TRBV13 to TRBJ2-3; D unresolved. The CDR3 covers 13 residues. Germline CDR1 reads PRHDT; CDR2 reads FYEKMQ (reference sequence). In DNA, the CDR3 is TGTGCCAGCAGTTTAGGAGGCACAGATACGCAGTATTTT. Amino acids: CASSLGGTDTQYF.

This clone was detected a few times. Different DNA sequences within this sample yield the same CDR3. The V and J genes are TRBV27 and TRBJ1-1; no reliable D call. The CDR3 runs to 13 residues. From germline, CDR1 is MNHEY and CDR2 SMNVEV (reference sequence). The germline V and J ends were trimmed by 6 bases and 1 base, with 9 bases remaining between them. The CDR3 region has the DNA TGTGCCAGCAGCCTAGGACGGAACACTGAAGCTTTCTTT. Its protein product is CASSLGRNTEAFF.

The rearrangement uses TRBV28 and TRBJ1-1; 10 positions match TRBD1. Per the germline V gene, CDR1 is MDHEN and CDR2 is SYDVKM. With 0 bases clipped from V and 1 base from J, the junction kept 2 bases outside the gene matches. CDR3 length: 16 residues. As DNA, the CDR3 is TGTGCCAGCAGTTTATGGGGACAGGGGAAGAACACTGAAGCTTTCTTT. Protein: CASSLWGQGKNTEAFF.

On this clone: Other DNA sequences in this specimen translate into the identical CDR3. CDR3 sequence: CASSGLAGGYNEQFF. The CDR3 nucleotides are TGTGCCAGCAGTGGACTAGCGGGAGGGTACAATGAGCAGTTCTTC. The rearrangement uses TRBV2 and TRBJ2-1; 14 positions match TRBD2. After removal of 4 bases from V and 4 bases from J, the junction contained 0 bases not matched to a gene. Germline CDR1 and CDR2: SNHLY and FYNNEI. The CDR3 contains 15 residues.

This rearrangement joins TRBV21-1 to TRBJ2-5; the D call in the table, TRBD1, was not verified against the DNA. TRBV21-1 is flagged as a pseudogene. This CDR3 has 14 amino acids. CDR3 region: CASSIGTGEETQYF. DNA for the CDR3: TGTGCCAGCAGCATTGGGACAGGGGAAGAGACCCAGTACTTC.